This T cell receptor (beta chain) was profiled in a study of T cell changes during pregnancy in multiple sclerosis. Profiling relied on immunoSEQ multiplex PCR, and the TCRdb table lists in-frame clones only, not all of them. The table shows 50,000 or so clones, with roughly nine tenths occurring only once. The CDR3 covers 14 residues. The V end lost 4 bases, the J end lost 3 bases, and 12 bases lay between the germline ends. Germline lookup yields CDR1 GTSNPN and CDR2 SVGIG (reference sequence). The table lists this clone with a count of one. J is TRBJ2-2 and V is TRBV30; the D gene is possibly TRBD2 (5 bases). This clonotype originated in a female donor with multiple sclerosis, enrolled in a pregnancy study. The material sequenced was CD8+ T cells from peripheral blood mononuclear cells, taken in the second trimester of pregnancy. The CDR3, as DNA: TGTGCCTGGATGAATGGGCGGGACACCGGGGAGCTGTTTTTT. Translated, it gives CAWMNGRDTGELFF.